The following is a TCR beta chain sequence with its context. Its antigen is currently unknown. Data came from immunoSEQ multiplex PCR; TCRdb stores just in-frame clones and leaves some out. The sample has approximately 68,000 clones, 85% to 90% seen once; the top ten hold 0.7% to 1%. The data derive from a study of OX40 agonist ivuxolimab in advanced cancers. Study outcomes and limitations: With doses of 0.1 to 3.0 mg/kg, CD4+ and CD8+ blood T cells had undergone clonal expansion by week 6.

Drawing of blood for sampling happened at baseline, at cycle 4 day 1, and at cycle 7 day 1. CDR1 is KGHSH and CDR2 is LQKENI in the germline V gene. There are 17 residues in the CDR3. V shed 3 bases and J shed 0 bases, with 12 bases lying between them. Material: CD4+ or CD8+ T cells sorted from blood, obtained in a trial of the OX40 agonist ivuxolimab. The TCR comes from an adult with an advanced solid tumor such as melanoma, head and neck, liver or kidney cancer. This sequence joins TRBV18 and TRBJ2-6; D tentatively fits TRBD1 or TRBD2 (5 bases each). The CDR3 loop reads CASSPPGPHSGANVLTF. The CDR3 DNA follows: TGTGCCAGCTCACCTCCGGGACCCCACTCTGGGGCCAACGTCCTGACTTTC.